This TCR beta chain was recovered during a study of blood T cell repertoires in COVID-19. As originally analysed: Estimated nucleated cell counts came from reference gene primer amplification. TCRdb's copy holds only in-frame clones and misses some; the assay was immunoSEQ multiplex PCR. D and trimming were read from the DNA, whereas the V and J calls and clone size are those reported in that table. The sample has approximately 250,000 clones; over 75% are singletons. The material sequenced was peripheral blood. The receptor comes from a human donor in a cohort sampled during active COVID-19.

CDR3 sequence: CATSDLRGYRVWNQPQHF. In DNA, the CDR3 is TGTGCCACCAGTGATTTGCGGGGCTACAGGGTATGGAATCAGCCCCAGCATTTT. This rearrangement joins TRBV24-1 to TRBJ1-5; weak D call: TRBD1 (6 bases). Germline loops: CDR1 KGHDR, CDR2 SFDVKD. V lost 0 bases, J lost 4 bases, and 18 bases lay in between. CDR3 length: 18 amino acids.